Shown below are 4 T cell receptor beta chains from a single sample sequenced in a study of Graves' ophthalmopathy and Graves' hyperthyroidism. From RNA, the CDR3 regions of TCR beta chains were amplified and sequenced. After a first-round RT-PCR with HTBI primers, a second-round multiplex PCR was run. TCRdb re-called the multiplex PCR reads through MiXCR, storing one row per CDR3 protein. The data contain fewer than 600,000 distinct CDR3 sequences, roughly an eighth of them singletons. The source material was blood. The receptors were sampled from a woman aged 25-40 years with Graves' ophthalmopathy.

This clonotype was seen repeatedly, ten times or more. The chain is built from TRBV2 and TRBJ1-1; D gene uncertain. In germline, CDR1 is SNHLY, CDR2 FYNNEI. The CDR3 is 13 residues long. Trimming took 6 bases from V and 1 from J, leaving 9 bases between them. In nucleotides, the CDR3 is TGTGCCAGCAGAGGCCCACCGAACACTGAAGCTTTCTTT. Translating it yields CASRGPPNTEAFF.

This clonotype was found many times. The CDR3 sequence is CASSLGTAPGGYTF. CDR3 coding DNA: TGTGCCAGCAGCTTAGGGACAGCCCCGGGGGGCTACACCTTC. The chain recombines TRBV7-9 with TRBJ1-2; tentative D call: TRBD1 (6 bases). The CDR3 has 14 residues. Germline V gene sequence: CDR1 SEHNR, CDR2 FQNEAQ (reference sequence). V was pared by 1 base and J by 8 bases, with 14 bases between.

This clonotype was seen repeatedly, ten times or more. This chain connects TRBV6-4 to TRBJ2-5; D might be TRBD1 (7 bases). V was trimmed by 4 bases and J by 5 bases, leaving 17 bases between them. Per the germline V gene, CDR1 is MRHNA and CDR2 is SNTAGT. The CDR3 length is 15 residues. The CDR3 bases are TGTGCCAGCAGTGGGAGGGGGCCCGAAGGGGAGACCCAGTACTTC. Encoded protein: CASSGRGPEGETQYF.

J is TRBJ1-5 and V is TRBV2, with D hard to call. Germline CDR1 reads SNHLY; CDR2 reads FYNNEI. This CDR3 contains 12 residues. V dropped 4 bases and J dropped 7 bases, with 8 bases sitting between them. The CDR3 loop reads CASSGADQPQHF. The CDR3, as DNA: TGTGCCAGCAGTGGGGCCGACCAGCCCCAGCATTTT.